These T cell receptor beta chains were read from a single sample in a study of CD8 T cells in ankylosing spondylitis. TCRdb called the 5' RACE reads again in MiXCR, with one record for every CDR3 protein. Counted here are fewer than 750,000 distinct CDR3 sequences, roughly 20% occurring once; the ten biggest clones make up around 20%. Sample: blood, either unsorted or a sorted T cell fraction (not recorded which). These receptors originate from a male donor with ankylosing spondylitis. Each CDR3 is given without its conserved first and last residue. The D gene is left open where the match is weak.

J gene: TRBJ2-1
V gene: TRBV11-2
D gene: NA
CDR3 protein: ASRLLLVPSNNEQF

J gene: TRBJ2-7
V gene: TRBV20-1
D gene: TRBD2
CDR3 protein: SARPLAGSGYEQY

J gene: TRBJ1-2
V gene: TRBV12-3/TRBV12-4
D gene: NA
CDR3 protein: ASMGRANYGYT

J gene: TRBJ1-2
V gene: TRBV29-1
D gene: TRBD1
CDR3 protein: SVLDRAGYGYT

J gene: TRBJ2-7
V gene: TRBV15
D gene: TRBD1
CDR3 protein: ATSRDGGRGLKYEQY

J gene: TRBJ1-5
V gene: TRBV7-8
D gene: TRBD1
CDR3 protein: ASSEKQGADQPQH

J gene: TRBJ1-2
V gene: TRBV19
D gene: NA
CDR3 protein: ASSITGWNGYT

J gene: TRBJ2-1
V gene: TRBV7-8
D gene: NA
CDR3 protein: ASSLAYRTARNSYNEQF

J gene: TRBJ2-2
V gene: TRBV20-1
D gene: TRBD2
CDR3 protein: SARDSGGTGELF

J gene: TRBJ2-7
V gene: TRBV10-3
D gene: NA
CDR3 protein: AIGGEGRYEQY

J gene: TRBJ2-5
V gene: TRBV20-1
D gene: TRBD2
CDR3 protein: SARADTSGGWETQY

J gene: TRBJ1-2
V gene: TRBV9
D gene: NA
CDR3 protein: ASSPPGYNYGYT

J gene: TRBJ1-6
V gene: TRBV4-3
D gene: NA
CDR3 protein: ASSQDTDSPLH

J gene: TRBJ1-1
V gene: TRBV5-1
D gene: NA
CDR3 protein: ASSRLGAEMNTEAF

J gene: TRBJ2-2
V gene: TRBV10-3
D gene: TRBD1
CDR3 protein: AIRPGTGRTGELF

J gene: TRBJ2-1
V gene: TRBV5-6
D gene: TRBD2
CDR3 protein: ASSLWVAGGPNEQF

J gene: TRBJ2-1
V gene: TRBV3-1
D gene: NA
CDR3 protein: ASSQDAGVGNEQF

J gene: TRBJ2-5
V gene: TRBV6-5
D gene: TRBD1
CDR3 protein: ASSWGQYQETQY

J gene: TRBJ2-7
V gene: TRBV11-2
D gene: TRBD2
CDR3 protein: ASRGLPSYEQY

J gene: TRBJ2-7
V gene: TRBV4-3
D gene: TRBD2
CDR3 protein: ASSLNSGRIYEQY

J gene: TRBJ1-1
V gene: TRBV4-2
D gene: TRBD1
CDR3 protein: ASSTGQVLGEAF

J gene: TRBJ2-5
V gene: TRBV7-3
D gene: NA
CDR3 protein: ASSQGSGGETQY

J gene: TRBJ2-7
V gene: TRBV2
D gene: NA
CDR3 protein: ASRGDGLYEQY

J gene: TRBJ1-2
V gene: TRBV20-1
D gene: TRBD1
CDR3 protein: SARATGVYT

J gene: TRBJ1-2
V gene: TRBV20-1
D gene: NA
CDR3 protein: SAREREIGYT

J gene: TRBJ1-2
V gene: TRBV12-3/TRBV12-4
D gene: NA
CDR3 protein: ASRTGTPDGYT

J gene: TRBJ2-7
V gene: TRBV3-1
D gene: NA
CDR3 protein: ASSLLSASLPF

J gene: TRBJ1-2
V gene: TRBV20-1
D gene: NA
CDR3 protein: SARDQDSPNYGYT

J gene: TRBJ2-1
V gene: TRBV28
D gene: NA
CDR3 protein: ASSLFARSRRNEQF

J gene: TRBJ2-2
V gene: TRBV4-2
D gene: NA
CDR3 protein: ASSQGQTNTGELF

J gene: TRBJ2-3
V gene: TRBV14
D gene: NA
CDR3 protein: ASSRLGRDTQY

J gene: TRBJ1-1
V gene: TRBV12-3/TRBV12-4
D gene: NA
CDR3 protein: ASSPPRWGRGTEAF